These T cell receptor beta chains were read from a single sample in a study of PD-1 blockade in classical Hodgkin lymphoma. Method: immunoSEQ multiplex PCR; TCRdb's copy keeps in-frame clones and lacks some. The table has about 25,000 clones, around 94% seen once. Sequencing was carried out using peripheral blood mononuclear cells (PBMCs). Source of these receptors: a human donor with classical Hodgkin lymphoma. Both conserved end residues are part of each CDR3. The D gene is left open where the match is weak. A clone size is listed for some rows: how often the clone was seen (once, few, many), or a class if it is expanded.

j_call cdr3_length v_call clone_size d_call cdr3_nt cdr3_aa
TRBJ2-5 15 TRBV28 . . TGTGCCAGCAGCTTTACTAGCCCAATGGGGGAGACCCAGTACTTC CASSFTSPMGETQYF
TRBJ1-1 14 TRBV6-1 . . TGTGCCAGCAGTCAACGAACGGTGAACACTGAAGCTTTCTTT CASSQRTVNTEAFF
TRBJ2-7 13 TRBV5-6 . . TGTGCCAGCAGCCCATCGAACAGTTACGAGCAGTACTTC CASSPSNSYEQYF
TRBJ1-2 15 TRBV10-3 . . TGTGCCGGCTCGGGGGGAGGCAGTCTTAACTATGGCTACACCTTC CAGSGGGSLNYGYTF
TRBJ2-7 13 TRBV5-4 . . TGTGCCAGCGGTTCGAAGGGGGTATTCGAGCAGTACTTC CASGSKGVFEQYF
TRBJ2-3 17 TRBV5-5 . . TGTGCCAGCAGCTCAGATCAGAGGTCTACTAGCACAGATACGCAGTATTTT CASSSDQRSTSTDTQYF
TRBJ2-1 16 TRBV25-1 . . TGTGCCAGCAGTGAATTTGGGGGGAGAGGGTACAATGAGCAGTTCTTC CASSEFGGRGYNEQFF
TRBJ1-6 15 TRBV5-4 . . TGTGCCAGCAGCTTGCCGGACGGTAATAATTCACCCCTCCACTTT CASSLPDGNNSPLHF
TRBJ1-2 14 TRBV19 . TRBD1 TGTGCCAGTAACCCGACAGGGACTAACTATGGCTACACCTTC CASNPTGTNYGYTF
TRBJ2-1 14 TRBV28 . TRBD2 TGTGCCAGCAGTTTAGCGGGGGGGAACAATGAGCAGTTCTTC CASSLAGGNNEQFF
TRBJ2-1 15 TRBV7-2 . . TGTGCCAGCAGACATGACGGGCCCTCCTACAATGAGCAGTTCTTC CASRHDGPSYNEQFF
TRBJ2-2 18 TRBV14 . TRBD2 TGTGCCAGCAGCCAAGAGTCGGCCAGCGGGGCTCTCACCGGGGAGCTGTTTTTT CASSQESASGALTGELFF
TRBJ2-5 14 TRBV15 . . TGTGCCACCAGCCCCACAGGTAATCAAGAGACCCAGTACTTC CATSPTGNQETQYF
TRBJ2-2 14 TRBV6-4 . TRBD2 TGTGCCAGCCGACCTAGCGGGGGAACCGGGGAGCTGTTTTTT CASRPSGGTGELFF
TRBJ2-1 14 TRBV11-2 . . TGTGCCAGCAGCTTAGGTAGGGCCTCCAATGAGCAGTTCTTC CASSLGRASNEQFF
TRBJ1-1 14 TRBV19 . TRBD1 TGTGCCAGCTCTACCCCAGGGGGCCACACTGAAGCTTTCTTT CASSTPGGHTEAFF
TRBJ1-1 13 TRBV10-3 once . TGTGCCGCCCACGGACGGACGAACACTGAAGCTTTCTTT CAAHGRTNTEAFF
TRBJ2-7 12 TRBV30 . . TGTGCCTGGAGTTTAACAGGGTACGAGCAGTACTTC CAWSLTGYEQYF
TRBJ2-1 13 TRBV7-9 . . TGTGCCAGCAGCTTAGCATTTGGCAATGAGCAGTTCTTC CASSLAFGNEQFF
TRBJ2-1 13 TRBV6-6 . . TGTGCCAGCAGTAGCACGAGTTACAATGAGCAGTTCTTC CASSSTSYNEQFF
TRBJ1-1 15 TRBV5-1 . . TGCGCCAGCAGCTTGGGTGCAGGCCGGAACACTGAAGCTTTCTTT CASSLGAGRNTEAFF
TRBJ1-1 15 TRBV28 . . TGTGCCAGCAGTTTCGGATGGGGGGGTAACACTGAAGCTTTCTTT CASSFGWGGNTEAFF
TRBJ2-7 16 TRBV6-6 . . TGTGCCAGCAGCCCCCACCCCGACTGGCCGGAAGGAGAGCAGTACTTC CASSPHPDWPEGEQYF
TRBJ1-5 13 TRBV30 . . TGTGCCTGGAGCGAGGGGGGGGGCCAGCCCCAGCATTTT CAWSEGGGQPQHF
TRBJ2-3 15 TRBV7-3 . . TGTGCCAGCAGCTTAGGGCAGGGAAAGAGAGATACGCAGTATTTT CASSLGQGKRDTQYF
TRBJ1-1 13 TRBV7-3 . . TGTGCCAGCAGGCAGACAAGGAACACTGAAGCTTTCTTT CASRQTRNTEAFF
TRBJ2-1 17 TRBV7-2 . . TGTGCCAGCAGCTTCCCTCGCGGGGCCCCAGGCCACAATGAGCAGTTCTTC CASSFPRGAPGHNEQFF
TRBJ2-1 13 TRBV2 . . TGTGCCAGCAGTGATAGGATGCCCAATGAGCAGTTCTTC CASSDRMPNEQFF
TRBJ2-7 16 TRBV27 few TRBD1 TGTGCCAGCAGTTTAAGGTGGACAGGGGGCTCCCACGAGCAGTACTTC CASSLRWTGGSHEQYF
TRBJ2-7 16 TRBV18 once TRBD1 TGTGCCAGCTCACCACCGATCGTAGGACAGGGGTACGAGCAGTACTTC CASSPPIVGQGYEQYF
TRBJ2-7 15 TRBV15 . . TGTGCCACCAGCACAGACCGGACGCCGTCCTACGAGCAGTACTTC CATSTDRTPSYEQYF
TRBJ2-5 11 TRBV20-1 once . TGCAGTGCTAGCCAGGAAAAGACCCAGTACTTC CSASQEKTQYF
TRBJ1-2 14 TRBV7-9 . . TGTGCCAGCAGCTTAGACAGTGGCGGCTCTGGCTACACCTTC CASSLDSGGSGYTF
TRBJ2-5 16 TRBV6-5 . TRBD1 TGTGCCAGCAGTTACCCCGGGACAGGGGGCCAAGAGACCCAGTACTTC CASSYPGTGGQETQYF
TRBJ2-3 12 TRBV7-2 . . TGTGCCAGCAGCCACCGTAGAGATACGCAGTATTTT CASSHRRDTQYF
TRBJ1-1 14 TRBV5-1 . . TGCGCCAGCAGCCCGGACGCGGCGAACACTGAAGCTTTCTTT CASSPDAANTEAFF
TRBJ2-2 15 TRBV7-6 . . TGTGCCAGCAGCTTAGCGAACAGGGACACCGGGGAGCTGTTTTTT CASSLANRDTGELFF
TRBJ2-7 13 TRBV18 . TRBD2 TGTGCCAGCCAACTAGCGGGGCTCTACGAGCAGTACTTC CASQLAGLYEQYF
TRBJ2-1 12 TRBV7-2 . . TGTGCCAGCAGCTTAGTGCACAATGAGCAGTTCTTC CASSLVHNEQFF
TRBJ1-5 12 TRBV2 . . TGTGCCAGCAGGGAAGGGGGTGGGCCCCAGCATTTT CASREGGGPQHF
TRBJ2-1 15 TRBV11-3 once TRBD2 TGTGCCAGCAGCTCCAGGACTAGATCTTACAATGAGCAGTTCTTC CASSSRTRSYNEQFF
TRBJ2-7 21 TRBV5-1 . TRBD1 TGCGCCAGCAGCTCCACGGGACAGTCGCCCTCCTGGTCGAGCCCTTCGGGCGAGCAGTACTTC CASSSTGQSPSWSSPSGEQYF
TRBJ1-1 15 TRBV9 . . TGTGCCAGCAGCGTAGGGGGGATCATGAACACTGAAGCTTTCTTT CASSVGGIMNTEAFF
TRBJ2-5 16 TRBV6-6 . . TGTGCCAGCAGTTATCGGCCGTCCCGAGGCCAAGAGACCCAGTACTTC CASSYRPSRGQETQYF
TRBJ1-2 15 TRBV6-1 . TRBD1 TGTGCCAGCAGTAGCGGACAGGGAGCTAACTATGGCTACACCTTC CASSSGQGANYGYTF
TRBJ2-7 20 TRBV30 . . TGTGCCTGGAGTGTTTATACGGCGGTTCTGGGTCCAACCACCAACGACGAGCAGTACTTC CAWSVYTAVLGPTTNDEQYF
TRBJ1-1 14 TRBV4-2 . . TGTGCCAGCAGCCAAGATTGGGGGACCACTGAAGCTTTCTTT CASSQDWGTTEAFF
TRBJ2-1 15 TRBV6-5 . . TGTGCCAGCAGACCCGGGACCCCCTTCTACAATGAGCAGTTCTTC CASRPGTPFYNEQFF
TRBJ2-7 16 TRBV4-2 . . TGTGCCAGCAGCCAAGCTGGACTGGGCGGGGTGATCGAGCAGTACTTC CASSQAGLGGVIEQYF
TRBJ1-2 16 TRBV2 . TRBD1 TGTGCCAGCAGTGGGGACAGGGGCGGCCCCTTAGGAGGCTACACCTTC CASSGDRGGPLGGYTF
TRBJ1-1 16 TRBV9 . TRBD1 TGTGCCAGCAGCGTAGCAGTGGGACAGGGGAGGACTGAAGCTTTCTTT CASSVAVGQGRTEAFF
TRBJ1-2 16 TRBV14 . TRBD1 TGTGCCAGCAGCCAAGAAGGGACAGGGGGCTACTATGGCTACACCTTC CASSQEGTGGYYGYTF
TRBJ1-5 16 TRBV28 . TRBD1 TGTGCCAGCAGACCTAACAGGGGGCGCAGCAATCAGCCCCAGCATTTT CASRPNRGRSNQPQHF